These T cell receptor beta chains were read from a single sample in a study of Graves' ophthalmopathy and Graves' hyperthyroidism. TCRdb itself ran the multiplex PCR reads through MiXCR, one entry per CDR3 protein. The table records 200,000 to 250,000 distinct CDR3 sequences, about 22% of them present only once. The specimen was peripheral blood. Receptors were obtained from a woman aged 50 to 65 with Graves' ophthalmopathy. The CDR3 runs from the conserved cysteine through the conserved F or W. D genes are given only for firm matches. A clone size is listed for some rows: how often the clone was seen (once, few, many), or a class if it is expanded.

abundance	v_gene	d_gene	j_gene	CDR3aa	CDR3nt
many	TRBV5-1	TRBD1	TRBJ1-2	CASSPNIRGLGYTF	TGCGCCAGCAGCCCGAACATCAGGGGGCTAGGCTACACCTTC
once	TRBV6-2/TRBV6-3	TRBD1	TRBJ2-7	CASSPRGGQGNEQYF	TGTGCCAGCTCACCGAGGGGGGGACAGGGAAACGAGCAGTACTTC
many	TRBV4-1	TRBD2	TRBJ2-5	CASSRHHSGPQETQYF	TGCGCCAGCAGCCGGCATCATAGCGGGCCGCAAGAGACCCAGTACTTC
.	TRBV15	.	TRBJ2-5	CATSRGAQETQYF	TGTGCCACCAGCAGAGGAGCACAAGAGACCCAGTACTTC
many	TRBV12-3/TRBV12-4	.	TRBJ2-2	CASSFEGPGNTGELFF	TGTGCCAGCAGTTTCGAGGGACCAGGGAACACCGGGGAGCTGTTTTTT
many	TRBV20-1	.	TRBJ1-5	CSARDPRTLKNSNQPQHF	TGCAGTGCTAGAGATCCCAGGACACTCAAAAATAGCAATCAGCCCCAGCATTTT
few	TRBV27	.	TRBJ2-5	CASKAYQETQYF	TGTGCCAGCAAGGCATACCAAGAGACCCAGTACTTC
few	TRBV9	.	TRBJ2-5	CASSGVTGPETQYF	TGTGCCAGCAGCGGAGTTACTGGGCCGGAGACCCAGTACTTC
many	TRBV27	TRBD1	TRBJ2-7	CASSSQGAGYEQYF	TGTGCCAGCAGTTCCCAGGGGGCTGGATACGAGCAGTACTTC
many	TRBV6-1	TRBD1	TRBJ1-6	CASSRDSNYNSPLHF	TGTGCCAGCAGTCGGGACAGCAACTATAATTCACCCCTCCACTTT
many	TRBV19	.	TRBJ1-2	CASSRPYRTERYGYTF	TGTGCCAGTAGTAGACCCTACCGGACAGAGAGGTATGGCTACACCTTC
many	TRBV29-1	TRBD1	TRBJ1-1	CSGTTGQNTEAFF	TGCAGCGGCACGACAGGGCAGAACACTGAAGCTTTCTTT
.	TRBV6-1	.	TRBJ2-7	CASSEMRQSYEQYF	TGTGCCAGCAGTGAAATGAGACAGTCCTACGAGCAGTACTTC
.	TRBV28	TRBD1	TRBJ1-5	CASSSDRVGNQPQHF	TGTGCCAGCAGTTCGGACAGGGTAGGCAATCAGCCCCAGCATTTT
many	TRBV19	.	TRBJ2-7	CASSPQSTGSGGYEQYF	TGTGCCAGTAGTCCACAAAGCACAGGAAGTGGGGGCTACGAGCAGTACTTC
.	TRBV24-1	.	TRBJ1-2	CATSDARRDGYTF	TGTGCCACCAGTGACGCCCGGCGCGATGGCTACACCTTC
many	TRBV18	.	TRBJ2-2	CASSPWTTNTGELFF	TGTGCCAGCTCACCTTGGACAACGAACACCGGGGAGCTGTTTTTT
many	TRBV18	TRBD1	TRBJ1-5	CASSRGQGQPQHF	TGTGCCAGCTCACGCGGACAGGGACAGCCCCAGCATTTT
many	TRBV7-8	.	TRBJ2-5	CASSLGRGSEQTQYF	TGTGCCAGCAGCTTAGGAAGGGGGTCCGAACAGACCCAGTACTTC
many	TRBV6-5	.	TRBJ1-3	CASSYLTAFSGNTIYF	TGTGCCAGCAGTTACCTTACGGCCTTCTCTGGAAACACCATATATTTT
many	TRBV29-1	.	TRBJ1-2	CSVDRDGINYGYTF	TGCAGCGTTGACCGGGACGGAATAAACTATGGCTACACCTTC
many	TRBV30	.	TRBJ1-2	CAWTLNYGYTF	TGTGCCTGGACCTTAAACTATGGCTACACCTTC
.	TRBV12-3/TRBV12-4	.	TRBJ2-5	CASSPAVAETQYF	TGTGCCAGCAGCCCGGCGGTGGCAGAGACCCAGTACTTC
many	TRBV5-1	.	TRBJ2-5	CASSHSVLASGTQYF	TGCGCCAGCAGCCACTCAGTCCTAGCAAGTGGGACCCAGTACTTC
many	TRBV29-1	TRBD1	TRBJ1-3	CSVLTGPGNTIYF	TGCAGCGTTCTGACAGGGCCTGGAAACACCATATATTTT
few	TRBV11-1	.	TRBJ2-7	CASSLALLDRYRTASDEQYF	TGTGCCAGCAGCTTAGCCCTCCTAGACCGGTACAGGACAGCCTCCGACGAGCAGTACTTC
many	TRBV6-2/TRBV6-3	.	TRBJ1-5	CASSWKGGGGQPQHF	TGTGCCAGCAGTTGGAAGGGGGGAGGAGGGCAGCCCCAGCATTTT
many	TRBV30	.	TRBJ2-5	CAWSEGWGAPDQETQYF	TGTGCCTGGAGCGAGGGGTGGGGGGCTCCGGACCAAGAGACCCAGTACTTC
many	TRBV12-3/TRBV12-4	.	TRBJ1-4	CASSFGSKNEKLFF	TGTGCCAGCAGTTTCGGCAGCAAGAATGAAAAACTGTTTTTT
many	TRBV28	.	TRBJ2-2	CASTPPQGANTGELFF	TGTGCCAGCACCCCCCCCCAGGGAGCGAACACCGGGGAGCTGTTTTTT
many	TRBV2	TRBD1	TRBJ1-1	CASRADRRTEAFF	TGTGCCAGCAGGGCGGACAGGCGCACTGAAGCTTTCTTT
few	TRBV30	.	TRBJ2-2	CACWAGSNTGELFF	TGTGCCTGCTGGGCAGGATCGAACACCGGGGAGCTGTTTTTT
many	TRBV30	.	TRBJ2-2	CAWIGSVGAGELFF	TGTGCCTGGATTGGCTCCGTGGGAGCCGGGGAGCTGTTTTTT
.	TRBV27	.	TRBJ2-7	CASKAGATTGEQYF	TGTGCCAGCAAGGCGGGAGCCACGACAGGGGAGCAGTACTTC
.	TRBV12-3/TRBV12-4	TRBD2	TRBJ2-7	CASSQTSGRARYEQYF	TGTGCCAGCAGCCAGACTAGCGGGAGGGCCAGGTACGAGCAGTACTTC
few	TRBV19	.	TRBJ1-5	CASSTGPGGSGNQPQHF	TGTGCCAGTAGTACCGGCCCGGGGGGGTCTGGCAATCAGCCCCAGCATTTT
many	TRBV6-1	TRBD1	TRBJ1-2	CASRNMDRVYGYTF	TGTGCCAGCAGAAACATGGACAGGGTCTATGGCTACACCTTC